These 32 T cell receptor beta chains originate from one sample sequenced in a study of blood T cell repertoires in COVID-19. Sequencing was performed with immunoSEQ multiplex PCR; in TCRdb, only in-frame clones are kept and a portion is missing. The sample lists over 150,000 clones; approximately 90% were seen once. The sequenced sample was peripheral blood. The source of these receptors is a man between 18 and 35 years old with acute or convalescent COVID-19.

This chain uses TRBV27 with TRBJ2-7, with TRBD1 as a possible D gene (6 bases). V lost 5 bases and J 3 bases, leaving 20 bases between the germline ends. CDR3 length equals 16 residues. The V gene's germline CDR1 is MNHEY and CDR2 SMNVEV (reference sequence). The CDR3 nucleotides are TGTGCCAGCAGTGGGTTCGACAGGTACCCGGGCTACGAGCAGTACTTC. Protein: CASSGFDRYPGYEQYF.

The chain uses TRBV19 and TRBJ1-2; D not resolved. The V end lost 7 bases, the J end lost 3 bases, and 12 bases lay between the germline ends. The CDR3 runs to 13 residues. Germline CDR1 is LNHDA and CDR2 is SQIVND (reference sequence). The CDR3 spells CASKGAADYGYTF. The CDR3 bases are TGTGCCAGTAAGGGAGCGGCCGACTATGGCTACACCTTC.

The rearrangement joins TRBV7-6 to TRBJ1-5, with D possibly matching TRBD1 (5 bases). Trimming removed 2 bases from V and 7 bases from J, with 15 bases in between. Germline loops: CDR1 SGHVS, CDR2 FNYEAQ. This CDR3 comprises 15 residues. In DNA form, the CDR3 reads TGTGCCAGCAGCTTAAATGCAGGGTTAGACCAGCCCCAGCATTTT. Its translation: CASSLNAGLDQPQHF.

The chain has TRBV5-1 and TRBJ2-6, with D unresolved. V lost 4 bases to trimming and J lost 1 base, with 18 bases between them. Germline CDR1 and CDR2: SGHRS and YFSETQ. CDR3 length equals 18 residues. The CDR3 reads CASSPPLGSKSGANVLTF. The CDR3 bases are TGCGCCAGCAGCCCCCCTTTGGGCAGCAAATCTGGGGCCAACGTCCTGACTTTC. Full variable domain (rest looked up from reference TRBV5-1 and TRBJ2-6): KAGVTQTPRYLIKTRGQQVTLSCSPISGHRSVSWYQQTPGQGLQFLFEYFSETQRNKGNFPGRFSGRQFSNSRSEMNVSTLELGDSALYLCASSPPLGSKSGANVLTFGAGSRLTVL.

The chain uses TRBV6-5 and TRBJ2-7; no clear D. V lost 3 bases and J 1 base, leaving 7 bases between the germline ends. The CDR3 length is 13 residues. Germline V gene data show CDR1 as MNHEY and CDR2 as SVGAGI. The CDR3 spells CASSYYMSYEQYF. For the CDR3, the DNA is TGTGCCAGCAGTTATTATATGTCCTACGAGCAGTACTTC.

CDR3 bases: TGTGCCAGCAGCAACCGTTTCCTCATAGACAGGGGAGGTAGCAATCAGCCCCAGCATTTT. Translation gives CASSNRFLIDRGGSNQPQHF. V usage is TRBV21-1 and J usage is TRBJ1-5; the table calls TRBD1, which could not be checked here. TRBV21-1 is recorded as a pseudogene. The CDR3 extends over 20 amino acids.

J is TRBJ1-2 and V is TRBV19, with no clear D. Germline CDR1 is LNHDA and CDR2 is SQIVND (reference sequence). This CDR3 contains 12 residues. The ends were cut back, 5 bases at V and 8 bases at J, with 12 bases in the middle. DNA of the CDR3: TGTGCCAGTAGTTTTCTCGGGGAAGGCTACACCTTC. It translates to CASSFLGEGYTF.

CDR3 amino acids: CASSSGKLGQGAGEQYF. CDR3 sequence (DNA): TGCGCCAGCAGCAGCGGGAAATTAGGACAGGGGGCTGGCGAGCAGTACTTC. The chain has TRBV5-1 and TRBJ2-7; TRBD1 aligns across 11 bases. V lost 4 bases, J lost 6 bases, and 15 bases stayed unmatched. Germline V lookup: CDR1 SGHRS, CDR2 YFSETQ. This CDR3 comprises 17 residues.

This chain joins TRBV18 and TRBJ2-2; D may be TRBD2 (6 bases). There are 19 residues in the CDR3. The germline V and J ends were trimmed by 3 bases and 5 bases, with 25 bases remaining between them. The germline gives CDR1 KGHSH, CDR2 LQKENI. This CDR3 is CASSPGQAGSSTETGELFF. CDR3 in DNA: TGTGCCAGCTCACCGGGGCAAGCCGGGAGCTCCACGGAGACCGGGGAGCTGTTTTTT.

This chain connects TRBV27 to TRBJ2-7, with 9 bases fitting TRBD2. Unmatched junction bases numbered 9, after V lost 5 bases and J lost 4 bases. Germline assignment: CDR1 MNHEY and CDR2 SMNVEV (reference sequence). This CDR3 contains 15 residues. The CDR3 nucleotides read TGTGCCAGCAGTCGGGGACTAGCTTCTGGTTACGAGCAGTACTTC. Its translation: CASSRGLASGYEQYF.

This chain connects TRBV5-4 to TRBJ1-6; TRBD1 aligns across 9 bases. The CDR3 sequence is 15 residues long. The germline CDR1 and CDR2 sequences are SGHNT and YYREEE (reference sequence). Trimming removed 4 bases from V and 8 bases from J; junction bases left unmatched: 7. The CDR3 coding sequence is TGTGCCAGCAGCGGACAGGGGCTAGGGCATTCACCCCTCCACTTT. This gives the protein CASSGQGLGHSPLHF.

The V and J genes are TRBV11-2 and TRBJ2-4, with TRBD1 matching over 7 bases. Germline CDR1 reads SGHAT; CDR2 reads FQNNGV. The CDR3 is made up of 18 amino acids. V was pared by 4 bases and J by 8 bases, with 20 bases of the junction left unmatched. This CDR3 is CASSSYVGQAQGIHIQYF. In DNA form, the CDR3 reads TGTGCCAGCAGCTCCTACGTCGGACAGGCCCAGGGGATACACATTCAGTACTTC.

The V gene is TRBV2, the J gene TRBJ1-2; D is possibly TRBD1 (5 bases). CDR1 SNHLY and CDR2 FYNNEI come from the germline V gene. The CDR3 length is 17 residues. V dropped 0 bases and J dropped 6 bases, with 20 bases sitting between them. This CDR3 is CASSEAGGTPAGNGYTF. In nucleotides, the CDR3 is TGTGCCAGCAGTGAAGCCGGAGGGACCCCAGCGGGTAATGGCTACACCTTC.

This CDR3 is CASSEAPPGQGVGRRETQYF. DNA for the CDR3: TGTGCCAGCAGTGAGGCCCCACCGGGACAGGGGGTCGGTCGCCGAGAGACCCAGTACTTC. The J gene is TRBJ2-5, the V gene TRBV6-1, with 11 bases identical to TRBD1. CDR1 and CDR2 (germline): MNHNS, SASEGT. CDR3 length equals 20 residues. With 3 bases clipped from V and 4 bases from J, the junction kept 19 bases outside the gene matches.

The gene calls are TRBV19 and TRBJ1-6, with D possibly TRBD1 on 6 matching bases. V lost 4 bases and J 8 bases, leaving 15 bases between the germline ends. This CDR3 spans 15 amino acids. Per the germline V gene, CDR1 is LNHDA and CDR2 is SQIVND (reference sequence). The CDR3 nucleotides read TGTGCCAGTAGTACCGAGGGGGGGTCGTATTCACCCCTCCACTTT. This sequence encodes CASSTEGGSYSPLHF. Combining the CDR3 with reference TRBV19 and TRBJ1-6 gives the whole variable domain DGGITQSPKYLFRKEGQNVTLSCEQNLNHDAMYWYRQDPGQGLRLIYYSQIVNDFQKGDIAEGYSVSREKKESFPLTVTSAQKNPTAFYLCASSTEGGSYSPLHFGNGTRLTVT.

The chain couples TRBV7-9 to TRBJ2-1, with 7 bases that match TRBD1. Germline CDR1 SEHNR, CDR2 FQNEAQ (reference sequence). With V trimmed by 0 bases and J by 6 bases, 5 bases remained unmatched. CDR3 size: 15 residues. Here the CDR3 reads CASSLAWDRFNEQFF. The CDR3 DNA reads TGTGCCAGCAGCTTAGCTTGGGACAGATTCAATGAGCAGTTCTTC.

This chain uses TRBV7-2 with TRBJ2-1, with 11 bases aligning to TRBD2. V shed 1 base and J 6 bases; nucleotides not matched to a gene: 8. CDR1 and CDR2 from the germline V gene are SGHTA and FQGNSA. The CDR3 spans 17 residues. The chain's CDR3 is CASSLVAGGPGGNEQFF. CDR3 DNA: TGTGCCAGCAGCTTAGTAGCGGGAGGGCCTGGGGGCAATGAGCAGTTCTTC.

V usage is TRBV19 and J usage is TRBJ2-3; the match to TRBD1 covers 7 bases. The germline gives CDR1 LNHDA, CDR2 SQIVND (reference sequence). Unmatched junction bases numbered 26, after V lost 6 bases and J lost 2 bases. The CDR3 length is 21 residues. CDR3 residues: CASSTPNVDREYNTDTDTQYF. CDR3 in DNA: TGTGCCAGTAGCACTCCAAACGTCGACAGGGAATACAACACTGACACAGATACGCAGTATTTT.

V gene TRBV29-1 combines with J gene TRBJ1-5, with D perhaps matching TRBD1 (6 bases). The germline V gene has CDR1 SQVTM and CDR2 ANQGSEA. The CDR3 runs to 13 residues. V gave up 2 bases and J gave up 4 bases, with 9 bases separating them. Here the CDR3 DNA reads TGCAGCGTTGAATTGGGACAAAATCAGCCCCAGCATTTT. Protein sequence: CSVELGQNQPQHF.

This chain connects TRBV13 to TRBJ1-1; 8 positions agree with TRBD1. This CDR3 region has 16 residues. The V gene's germline CDR1 is PRHDT and CDR2 FYEKMQ (reference sequence). V dropped 1 base and J dropped 5; count of bases not matched to a gene: 9. In DNA form, the CDR3 reads TGTGCCAGCAGCTTAGAGAGACAGGGGCTGGGGACTGAAGCTTTCTTT. This encodes CASSLERQGLGTEAFF.

The V and J genes are TRBV5-1 and TRBJ2-3; D unresolved. This CDR3 comprises 12 residues. Trimming stripped 1 base from V and 4 bases from J, with 4 bases between. Germline assignment: CDR1 SGHRS and CDR2 YFSETQ. Written as DNA, the CDR3 is TGCGCCAGCAGCTTGCGGGCAGATACGCAGTATTTT. Encoded protein: CASSLRADTQYF.

This chain uses TRBV19 with TRBJ2-6; possible D gene TRBD1, 5 bases. This CDR3 spans 15 amino acids. Trimming removed 4 bases from V and 2 bases from J, with 9 bases in between. In germline, CDR1 is LNHDA, CDR2 SQIVND (reference sequence). The CDR3 loop reads CASSTQGAGANVLTF. CDR3 nucleotides: TGTGCCAGTAGTACTCAGGGCGCTGGGGCCAACGTCCTGACTTTC.

The V and J genes are TRBV12-3 or TRBV12-4 and TRBJ1-2; D gene uncertain. Between the trimmed V and J ends, which lost 5 bases and 8 bases, there was a span of 15 bases. This CDR3 contains 13 residues. For the CDR3, the DNA is TGTGCCAGCAGTGGGGAGTACCTGGGGGGCTACACCTTC. Translating it yields CASSGEYLGGYTF.

V is TRBV6-2 or TRBV6-3 and J is TRBJ2-1; D might be TRBD2 (5 bases). Trimming removed 2 bases from V and 1 base from J, with 6 bases in between. The CDR3 has 14 amino acids. Germline V gene data show CDR1 as MNHEY and CDR2 as SVGEGT. The CDR3 DNA follows: TGTGCCAGCAGTTACCGGGGTTCCTACAATGAGCAGTTCTTC. It specifies CASSYRGSYNEQFF.

The rearrangement joins TRBV5-1 to TRBJ2-7, with 7 bases fitting TRBD1. The germline V gene has CDR1 SGHRS and CDR2 YFSETQ. The V segment lost 2 bases and the J segment 6 bases; nucleotides outside the gene matches: 11. CDR3 length: 15 residues. CDR3 nucleotides: TGCGCCAGCAGCTTCTTAGAAGGGGGCCAACCCGAGCAGTACTTC. As protein: CASSFLEGGQPEQYF.

The chain links TRBV28 to TRBJ1-2, with 9 positions matching TRBD1. This CDR3 comprises 14 residues. Germline-derived CDR1 and CDR2 are MDHEN and SYDVKM. The V segment lost 3 bases and the J segment 5 bases; nucleotides outside the gene matches: 4. DNA of the CDR3: TGTGCCAGCAGTTTTCGGGACAGGGCTTATGGCTACACCTTC. It is translated as CASSFRDRAYGYTF.

The rearrangement uses TRBV2 and TRBJ2-3; no clear D. Trimming took 10 bases from V and 2 from J, leaving 22 bases between them. Germline-derived CDR1 and CDR2 are SNHLY and FYNNEI. The CDR3 loop spans 16 amino acids. In DNA, the CDR3 is TGTGCCATCGACAAGTGGGCAGTGGTAAACACAGATACGCAGTATTTT. Residues: CAIDKWAVVNTDTQYF. The whole variable domain, remainder taken from reference TRBV2 and TRBJ2-3, is EPEVTQTPSHQVTQMGQEVILRCVPISNHLYFYWYRQILGQKVEFLVSFYNNEISEKSEIFDDQFSVERPDGSNFTLKIRSTKLEDSAMYFCAIDKWAVVNTDTQYFGPGTRLTVL.

This chain links TRBV7-2 with TRBJ1-3, with unresolved D. Between the trimmed V and J ends, which lost 3 bases and 0 bases, there was a span of 9 bases. Germline CDR1 SGHTA, CDR2 FQGNSA. This CDR3 spans 15 amino acids. The CDR3 region has the DNA TGTGCCAGCAGCTTGGGGAGCCCCTCTGGAAACACCATATATTTT. Its protein product is CASSLGSPSGNTIYF.

The CDR3 DNA follows: TGTGCCAGCAGTCCACAGGACTACGAGCAGTACTTC. Encoded protein: CASSPQDYEQYF. This chain joins TRBV28 and TRBJ2-7; possible D gene TRBD1, 5 bases. With 5 bases removed from V and 3 bases from J, the gap between germline ends came to 8 bases. Germline CDR1 MDHEN, CDR2 SYDVKM. CDR3 length: 12 amino acids.

The rearrangement joins TRBV6-5 to TRBJ1-1; no firm D call. V was pared by 0 bases and J by 1 base, with 12 bases between. This CDR3 is built from 16 residues. From germline, CDR1 is MNHEY and CDR2 SVGAGI. The CDR3 sequence: CASSYSRGFPNTEAFF. The CDR3 DNA sequence: TGTGCCAGCAGTTACTCGAGAGGGTTCCCGAACACTGAAGCTTTCTTT.

The rearrangement uses TRBV27 and TRBJ2-3; TRBD1 is a possible D gene (7 bases). The CDR3 sequence is 14 residues long. Germline V gives CDR1 MNHEY, CDR2 SMNVEV (reference sequence). Trimming shortened V by 2 bases and J by 4 bases, and 10 bases separated the two germline ends. CDR3 bases: TGTGCCAGCAGTTTACTCAGGGGGGCAGATACGCAGTATTTT. It yields the protein CASSLLRGADTQYF.

This chain joins TRBV12-5 and TRBJ1-1; no firm D call. Deletions cut 1 base from V and 1 base from J, with 10 bases between. This CDR3 is 15 amino acids long. Germline CDR1 and CDR2: LGHNT and FRNRAP. The CDR3 protein is CASGLAPVGNTEAFF. DNA for the CDR3: TGTGCTAGTGGTTTGGCCCCGGTCGGGAACACTGAAGCTTTCTTT.